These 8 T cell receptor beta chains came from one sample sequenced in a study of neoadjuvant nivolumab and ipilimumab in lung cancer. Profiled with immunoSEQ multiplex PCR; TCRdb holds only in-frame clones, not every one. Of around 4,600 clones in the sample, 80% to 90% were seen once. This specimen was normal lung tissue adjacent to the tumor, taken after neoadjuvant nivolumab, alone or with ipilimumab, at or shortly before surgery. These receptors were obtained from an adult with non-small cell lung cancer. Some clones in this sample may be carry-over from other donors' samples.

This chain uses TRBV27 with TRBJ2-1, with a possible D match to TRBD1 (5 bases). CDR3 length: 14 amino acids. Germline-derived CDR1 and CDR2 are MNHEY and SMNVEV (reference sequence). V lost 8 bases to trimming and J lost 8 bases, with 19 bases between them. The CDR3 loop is CASGQRRGWDEQFF. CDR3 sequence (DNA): TGTGCCAGCGGACAAAGGAGAGGTTGGGATGAGCAGTTCTTC.

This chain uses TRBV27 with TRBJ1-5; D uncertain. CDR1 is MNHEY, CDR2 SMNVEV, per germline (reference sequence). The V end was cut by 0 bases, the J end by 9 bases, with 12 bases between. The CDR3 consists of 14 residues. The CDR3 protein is CASSLSPKVGPQHF. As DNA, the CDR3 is TGTGCCAGCAGTTTATCTCCTAAAGTTGGGCCCCAGCATTTT.

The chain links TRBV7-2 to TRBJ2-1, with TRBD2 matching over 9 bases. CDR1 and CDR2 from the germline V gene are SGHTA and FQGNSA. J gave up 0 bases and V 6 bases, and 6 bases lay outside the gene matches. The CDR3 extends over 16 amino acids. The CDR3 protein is CASRKSGGLSYNEQFF. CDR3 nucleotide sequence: TGTGCCAGCAGGAAAAGCGGGGGGCTCTCCTACAATGAGCAGTTCTTC.

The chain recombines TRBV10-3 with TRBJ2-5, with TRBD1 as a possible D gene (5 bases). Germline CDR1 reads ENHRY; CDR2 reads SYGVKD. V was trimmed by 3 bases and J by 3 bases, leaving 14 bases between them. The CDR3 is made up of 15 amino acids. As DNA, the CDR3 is TGTGCCATCAGTGACTGGGGCAGGACCAAAGAGACCCAGTACTTC. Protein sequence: CAISDWGRTKETQYF.

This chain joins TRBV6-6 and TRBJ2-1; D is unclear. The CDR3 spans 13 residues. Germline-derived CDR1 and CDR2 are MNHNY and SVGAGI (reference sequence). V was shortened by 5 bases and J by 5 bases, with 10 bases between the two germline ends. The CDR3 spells CASSPTTNNEQFF. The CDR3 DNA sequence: TGTGCCAGCAGTCCCACCACGAACAATGAGCAGTTCTTC.

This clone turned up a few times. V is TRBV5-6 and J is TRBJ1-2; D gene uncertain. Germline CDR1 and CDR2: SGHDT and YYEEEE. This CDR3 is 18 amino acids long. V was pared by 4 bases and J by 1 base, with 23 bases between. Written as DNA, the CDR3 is TGTGCCAGCAGCACCAGGACCCTTCCGGGGAGCCTTAACTATGGCTACACCTTC. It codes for CASSTRTLPGSLNYGYTF.

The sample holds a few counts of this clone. CDR3 sequence: CASSSDSGQGAAEAFF. The CDR3 region has the DNA TGTGCCAGCAGTTCCGATTCGGGACAGGGGGCGGCGGAAGCTTTCTTT. The chain joins TRBV27 to TRBJ1-1; 12 bases map to TRBD1. Trimming at V came to 4 bases and at J to 8 bases, leaving 11 bases not matched to a gene. Per germline, CDR1 MNHEY and CDR2 SMNVEV (reference sequence). This CDR3 comprises 16 residues.

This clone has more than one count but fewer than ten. CDR3 sequence reads: CASRAGLGDEQFF. The CDR3 bases are TGTGCCAGTAGGGCGGGGTTAGGGGATGAGCAGTTCTTC. The chain carries TRBV19 and TRBJ2-1, with D perhaps TRBD2 (6 bases). The V gene lost 6 bases and the J gene lost 8 bases, with 14 bases spanning the gap. Germline V gene sequence: CDR1 LNHDA, CDR2 SQIVND (reference sequence). There are 13 residues in the CDR3.